These T cell receptor beta chains were read from a single sample in a study of blood T cells in healthy people across ages. TCRdb recomputed calls from the 5' RACE reads with MiXCR, one row per CDR3 protein. The profile covers over 700,000 distinct CDR3 sequences, with more than 20% appearing a single time and 9.4% taken by the ten largest. This same sample was also taken into another study, of T cells of mothers and their children.

Material: blood. The receptors were sampled from a boy aged 5-17 years in good health. The CDR3 runs from the conserved cysteine through the conserved F or W. Fields, in order: D gene, clone size, J gene, V gene, CDR3 protein, CDR3 DNA. A D gene is named only where the DNA matches it firmly. Clone size is stated in some rows and not others, as once, few, many or a class when expanded.

D gene: .; clone size: .; J gene: TRBJ1-6; V gene: TRBV28; CDR3 protein: CASTWTNSPLHF; CDR3 DNA: TGTGCCAGCACATGGACAAATTCACCCCTCCACTTT
D gene: .; clone size: .; J gene: TRBJ2-7; V gene: TRBV9; CDR3 protein: CASSVELGSEQYF; CDR3 DNA: TGTGCCAGCAGCGTAGAGTTAGGGAGCGAGCAGTACTTC
D gene: TRBD2; clone size: .; J gene: TRBJ2-3; V gene: TRBV10-3; CDR3 protein: CAISELVGTGTRSDTQYF; CDR3 DNA: TGTGCCATCAGCGAGTTAGTGGGGACCGGGACTAGGTCTGATACGCAGTATTTT
D gene: TRBD2; clone size: few; J gene: TRBJ2-1; V gene: TRBV6-1; CDR3 protein: CASRQIPGLAGDNEQFF; CDR3 DNA: TGTGCCAGCAGACAGATACCGGGACTAGCGGGAGACAATGAGCAGTTCTTC
D gene: .; clone size: few; J gene: TRBJ2-5; V gene: TRBV19; CDR3 protein: CASSTAQGRRETQYF; CDR3 DNA: TGTGCCAGTAGTACGGCTCAGGGGAGACGGGAGACCCAGTACTTC
D gene: .; clone size: .; J gene: TRBJ2-2; V gene: TRBV5-1; CDR3 protein: CASSGASLANTGELFF; CDR3 DNA: TGCGCCAGCAGCGGTGCAAGTCTAGCGAACACCGGGGAGCTGTTTTTT
D gene: TRBD1; clone size: .; J gene: TRBJ2-7; V gene: TRBV12-3/TRBV12-4; CDR3 protein: CASSLRTGLSYEQYF; CDR3 DNA: TGTGCCAGCAGTTTGCGGACAGGCCTCTCCTACGAGCAGTACTTC
D gene: TRBD2; clone size: .; J gene: TRBJ2-5; V gene: TRBV4-1; CDR3 protein: CASSQDRTSGSPQETQYF; CDR3 DNA: TGCGCCAGCAGCCAAGATCGGACTAGCGGGAGTCCCCAAGAGACCCAGTACTTC
D gene: TRBD2; clone size: few; J gene: TRBJ2-5; V gene: TRBV2; CDR3 protein: CASSDPPAGREGETQYF; CDR3 DNA: TGTGCCAGCAGTGACCCACCCGCCGGGAGGGAAGGAGAGACCCAGTACTTC
D gene: .; clone size: .; J gene: TRBJ1-1; V gene: TRBV12-3/TRBV12-4; CDR3 protein: CASSLSAGGQEAFF; CDR3 DNA: TGTGCCAGCAGTTTATCCGCGGGTGGACAAGAAGCTTTCTTT
D gene: .; clone size: .; J gene: TRBJ2-6; V gene: TRBV5-1; CDR3 protein: CASRVGSGANVLTF; CDR3 DNA: TGCGCCAGCAGAGTAGGGTCTGGGGCCAACGTCCTGACTTTC
D gene: .; clone size: .; J gene: TRBJ2-2; V gene: TRBV7-2; CDR3 protein: CASSLDMSGTGELFF; CDR3 DNA: TGTGCCAGCAGCTTAGATATGAGTGGGACCGGGGAGCTGTTTTTT
D gene: TRBD1; clone size: .; J gene: TRBJ1-5; V gene: TRBV6-5; CDR3 protein: CANPVDRDQPQHF; CDR3 DNA: TGTGCCAACCCCGTGGACAGGGATCAGCCCCAGCATTTT
D gene: TRBD2; clone size: few; J gene: TRBJ2-7; V gene: TRBV5-1; CDR3 protein: CASRRTSFEQYF; CDR3 DNA: TGCGCCAGCAGGAGGACTAGCTTCGAGCAGTACTTC
D gene: TRBD2; clone size: .; J gene: TRBJ2-7; V gene: TRBV14; CDR3 protein: CASRAGGLTYEQYF; CDR3 DNA: TGTGCCAGCAGGGCGGGGGGACTAACCTACGAGCAGTACTTC
D gene: .; clone size: few; J gene: TRBJ2-5; V gene: TRBV6-6; CDR3 protein: CASSYSASAKETQYF; CDR3 DNA: TGTGCCAGCAGTTACTCAGCTAGCGCAAAAGAGACCCAGTACTTC
D gene: .; clone size: .; J gene: TRBJ2-2; V gene: TRBV12-3/TRBV12-4; CDR3 protein: CASSPVGRNTGELFF; CDR3 DNA: TGTGCCAGCAGTCCCGTAGGGAGGAACACCGGGGAGCTGTTTTTT
D gene: TRBD2; clone size: .; J gene: TRBJ2-3; V gene: TRBV5-1; CDR3 protein: CASSSRLAGVLTDTQYF; CDR3 DNA: TGCGCCAGCAGCTCCCGACTAGCGGGGGTACTCACAGATACGCAGTATTTT
D gene: .; clone size: .; J gene: TRBJ2-1; V gene: TRBV27; CDR3 protein: CASSFSDWSGQYNEQFF; CDR3 DNA: TGTGCCAGCAGTTTTTCAGATTGGTCCGGACAATACAATGAGCAGTTCTTC
D gene: TRBD1; clone size: .; J gene: TRBJ2-7; V gene: TRBV12-3/TRBV12-4; CDR3 protein: CASSPDRNEQYF; CDR3 DNA: TGTGCCAGCAGCCCGGACAGGAACGAGCAGTACTTC
D gene: TRBD2; clone size: .; J gene: TRBJ2-1; V gene: TRBV12-3/TRBV12-4; CDR3 protein: CASSPIAGNSYNEQFF; CDR3 DNA: TGTGCCAGCAGCCCTATAGCGGGAAACTCCTACAATGAGCAGTTCTTC
D gene: .; clone size: .; J gene: TRBJ1-5; V gene: TRBV12-3/TRBV12-4; CDR3 protein: CASSRQGLNQPQHF; CDR3 DNA: TGTGCCAGCAGCCGTCAGGGGTTAAATCAGCCCCAGCATTTT
D gene: .; clone size: .; J gene: TRBJ1-1; V gene: TRBV7-8; CDR3 protein: CASSLTLDSYGAFF; CDR3 DNA: TGTGCCAGCAGCCTAACGTTAGACTCCTACGGGGCTTTCTTT
D gene: TRBD1; clone size: few; J gene: TRBJ2-1; V gene: TRBV29-1; CDR3 protein: CSVEGTGGDEQFF; CDR3 DNA: TGCAGCGTTGAAGGTACAGGGGGCGATGAGCAGTTCTTC
D gene: .; clone size: .; J gene: TRBJ2-2; V gene: TRBV24-1; CDR3 protein: CATSDSSVRQANTGELFF; CDR3 DNA: TGTGCCACCAGTGATAGTTCGGTTAGGCAGGCCAACACCGGGGAGCTGTTTTTT
D gene: TRBD1; clone size: .; J gene: TRBJ1-1; V gene: TRBV3-1; CDR3 protein: CASSQIAGGPEAFF; CDR3 DNA: TGTGCCAGCAGCCAAATAGCAGGGGGGCCTGAAGCTTTCTTT